These 22 T cell receptor beta chains came from one sample sequenced in a study of CXCR3-negative and CXCR3-positive naive CD8 T cells. General observations from the study: Hydrophobicity of TRB CDR3s was greater in CXCR3-positive naive cells than in CXCR3-negative naive cells.

These receptors have no identified antigens. Researchers prepared the TRB cDNA libraries using 5' RACE with UMI labels. TCRdb reprocessed the 5' RACE reads, keeping one entry per CDR3 protein, no DNA. This sample's table reports approximately 59,000 distinct CDR3 sequences. The sequencing input was naive CXCR3+ CD8+ T cells from blood. The sample's subset: CD45RO-CCR7+CD27+CD95- naive CD8+ T cells expressing CXCR3 (TNR3+). The receptors here all came from a human donor in good health. Some clones in this sample may be carry-over from other donors' samples.

The V gene is TRBV10-3, the J gene TRBJ2-3. Germline V lookup: CDR1 ENHRY, CDR2 SYGVKD. The CDR3 covers 14 residues. CDR3 region: CAIEGTSDTDTQYF.

The rearrangement links TRBV6-5 to TRBJ2-3; TCRdb reports TRBD1, a call that lacks DNA to check it against. Germline CDR1 MNHEY, CDR2 SVGAGI. The CDR3 length is 14 residues. CDR3 sequence reads: CASSFGTALDTQYF.

The chain links TRBV4-2 to TRBJ2-1; the TCRdb call, TRBD1, lacks DNA for checking. Germline V lookup: CDR1 LGHNA, CDR2 YNFKEQ. The CDR3 has 22 residues. The chain's CDR3 is CASSQVVRGSDTYNELSNEQFF.

This chain joins TRBV9 and TRBJ2-4; TCRdb's assignment of TRBD1 cannot be checked, as there is no DNA. The CDR3 totals 13 residues. From germline, CDR1 is SGDLS and CDR2 YYNGEE. The CDR3 sequence is CASSVSGANIQYF.

The chain is built from TRBV28 and TRBJ2-7; no DNA is available, so the TRBD1 call from TCRdb remains unchecked. Germline V lookup: CDR1 MDHEN, CDR2 SYDVKM. This CDR3 contains 14 residues. CDR3 region: CASSRDRVVDEQYF.

V gene TRBV7-6 combines with J gene TRBJ1-2. CDR3 length: 15 residues. From germline, CDR1 is SGHVS and CDR2 FNYEAQ. The chain's CDR3 is CASSLAADPNYGYTF.

This chain joins TRBV14 and TRBJ1-5. The germline gives CDR1 SGHDN, CDR2 FVKESK. The CDR3 extends over 19 amino acids. CDR3 residues: CASSQDRWGQSISNQPQHF.

This sequence joins TRBV9 and TRBJ2-3; absent DNA, TCRdb's TRBD1 call cannot be checked. This CDR3 region has 17 residues. The germline gives CDR1 SGDLS, CDR2 YYNGEE. CDR3 sequence reads: CASSVVPGPGYTDTQYF. Based on the CDR3 plus reference TRBV9 and TRBJ2-3, the full variable domain is DSGVTQTPKHLITATGQRVTLRCSPRSGDLSVYWYQQSLDQGLQFLIQYYNGEERAKGNILERFSAQQFPDLHSELNLSSLELGDSALYFCASSVVPGPGYTDTQYFGPGTRLTVL.

The genes are TRBV29-1 and TRBJ2-7; lacking DNA, the TRBD2 call made by TCRdb goes unchecked. Germline CDR1 SQVTM, CDR2 ANQGSEA. The CDR3 totals 15 residues. This CDR3 is CSVESGTLNAYEQYF.

CDR3 protein: CASSLDNGVTDTQYF. V and J are TRBV7-8 and TRBJ2-3. The CDR3 totals 15 residues. In germline, CDR1 is SGHVS, CDR2 FQNEAQ.

The V and J genes are TRBV14 and TRBJ2-5; with no DNA, the TCRdb D assignment of TRBD1 cannot be verified. The germline CDR1 and CDR2 sequences are SGHDN and FVKESK. The CDR3 is 15 residues long. CDR3 amino acids: CASSQRGLVSETQYF.

The chain employs TRBV29-1 and TRBJ1-3. The CDR3 consists of 15 residues. Germline CDR1 and CDR2: SQVTM and ANQGSEA. The CDR3 protein is CSVEDWDGGGNTIYF.

This chain uses TRBV6-4 with TRBJ2-3; lacking DNA, the TRBD1 call made by TCRdb goes unchecked. The CDR3 is 14 residues long. The V gene's germline CDR1 is MRHNA and CDR2 SNTAGT. CDR3: CASSDLGGGDTQYF.

This chain uses TRBV7-9 with TRBJ2-1; no DNA is available, so the TRBD1 call from TCRdb remains unchecked. The CDR3 has 17 amino acids. CDR1 and CDR2 from the germline V gene are SEHNR and FQNEAQ (reference sequence). The CDR3 reads CASSTLWTESSYNEQFF.

The V and J genes are TRBV10-1 and TRBJ2-7. This CDR3 has 13 residues. Germline loops: CDR1 WNHNN, CDR2 SYGVQD (reference sequence). The CDR3 is CASSEWRSYEQYF.

This sequence joins TRBV7-9 and TRBJ1-1; checking the TCRdb D call of TRBD1 is not possible without DNA. Germline loops: CDR1 SEHNR, CDR2 FQNEAQ (reference sequence). This CDR3 region has 16 residues. The CDR3 protein is CASSLPGQGTHTEAFF. The variable domain in full, completed from reference TRBV7-9 and TRBJ1-1, reads DTGVSQNPRHKITKRGQNVTFRCDPISEHNRLYWYRQTLGQGPEFLTYFQNEAQLEKSRLLSDRFSAERPKGSFSTLEIQRTEQGDSAMYLCASSLPGQGTHTEAFFGQGTRLTVV.

The chain has TRBV20-1 and TRBJ2-3. The CDR3 is 14 amino acids. Per the germline V gene, CDR1 is DFQATT and CDR2 is SNEGSKA (reference sequence). This CDR3 reads CSARDLGLADTQYF.

V usage is TRBV7-2 and J usage is TRBJ2-5; no DNA is available, so the TRBD1 call from TCRdb remains unchecked. Germline values: CDR1 SGHTA, CDR2 FQGNSA. This CDR3 comprises 14 residues. The CDR3 sequence is CASSLGQGKETKYF.

The genes are TRBV29-1 and TRBJ2-7. This CDR3 has 15 residues. Germline-derived CDR1 and CDR2 are SQVTM and ANQGSEA. The CDR3 loop is CSVEEENRNSYEQYF.

The chain couples TRBV7-9 to TRBJ2-7. This CDR3 is 12 amino acids long. Germline V lookup: CDR1 SEHNR, CDR2 FQNEAQ (reference sequence). CDR3 in amino acids: CASSQRTWEQYF.

The rearrangement uses TRBV12-3 or TRBV12-4 and TRBJ2-1; TCRdb indicates TRBD1, and absent DNA this call remains unverified. CDR3 length: 17 residues. The CDR3: CASSSPGTGTTYNEQFF.

This chain joins TRBV7-9 and TRBJ2-1; there is no DNA to check the TCRdb D call of TRBD1. Per germline, CDR1 SEHNR and CDR2 FQNEAQ (reference sequence). The CDR3 totals 16 residues. The chain's CDR3 is CASSLVQGRQGDEQFF.